This paragraph covers one TCR beta chain sequence. Between the trimmed V and J ends, which lost 1 base and 3 bases, there was a span of 7 bases. This CDR3 comprises 14 residues. Germline V gives CDR1 MGHRA, CDR2 YSYEKL. These data come from a study of blood T cell repertoires in COVID-19. Study overall: Samples came from the United States, Italy and Spain, spanning acute and convalescent COVID-19. T cells, B-cell-depleted T cells, or PBMCs supplied cDNA or gDNA.

Original methodology: The authors estimated nucleated cell counts from reference gene primer amplification. Assay: immunoSEQ multiplex PCR; the TCRdb copy retains only in-frame clones and omits some. That table supplies the V and J calls and clone size; D and trimming were determined from the DNA. The table has 200,000 to 250,000 clones, roughly 87% seen once. The receptor comes from a man younger than 30 with acute COVID-19. Sequenced sample: PBMCs or T cells enriched from blood (not recorded which). The J gene is TRBJ1-5, the V gene TRBV4-1; D is unclear. Here the CDR3 reads CASSQGQNNQPQHF. CDR3 sequence (DNA): TGCGCCAGCAGCCAAGGGCAGAACAATCAGCCCCAGCATTTT.